This is a list of T cell receptor beta chains from one sample in a study of patients and donors after allogeneic stem cell transplantation. TCRdb called the RT-PCR reads again in MiXCR, with one record for every CDR3 protein. The sample holds some 92,000 distinct CDR3 sequences; around 48% are singletons and the top ten take about 64%. Input material: blood, either unsorted or a sorted T cell fraction (not recorded which). The receptors originated from a human donor who was either an allogeneic HSCT recipient or a stem cell or donor lymphocyte infusion donor (not recorded which). It is not recorded whose cells these are; they may come from a transplant donor. The CDR3 runs from the conserved cysteine through the conserved F or W. A D gene is named only where the DNA matches it firmly. Clone size appears in some rows only: once, few, many, or a class for an expanded clone.

clone size	J gene	D gene	V gene	CDR3 protein	CDR3 DNA
-	TRBJ1-5	-	TRBV5-6	CASSTSAGQPQHF	TGTGCCAGCAGCACGAGCGCCGGGCAGCCCCAGCATTTT
-	TRBJ2-1	TRBD2	TRBV20-1	CSASSLAGPKHEQFF	TGCAGTGCTAGTTCGCTAGCGGGACCCAAGCATGAGCAGTTCTTC
-	TRBJ2-7	-	TRBV27	CASSSVKGEQYF	TGTGCCAGCAGTTCGGTCAAGGGAGAGCAGTACTTC
-	TRBJ1-6	-	TRBV15	CATSRVQGVSPLHF	TGTGCCACCAGCAGAGTACAGGGAGTCTCACCCCTCCACTTT
few	TRBJ1-1	TRBD1	TRBV10-3	CAISASGQGPLSQAFF	TGTGCCATCAGTGCTTCGGGACAGGGTCCGTTGAGCCAAGCTTTCTTT
-	TRBJ1-2	TRBD1	TRBV4-2	CASSQEVQGGSPGGYTF	TGTGCCAGCAGCCAAGAGGTTCAGGGGGGCTCTCCGGGAGGCTACACCTTC
few	TRBJ1-1	TRBD1	TRBV24-1	CATSGAGGMNTEAFF	TGTGCCACCAGTGGTGCAGGGGGGATGAACACTGAAGCTTTCTTT
few	TRBJ1-6	TRBD1	TRBV27	CASSLGADRDSPLHF	TGTGCCAGCAGTTTGGGGGCTGACAGGGATTCACCCCTCCACTTT
few	TRBJ1-5	-	TRBV12-3/TRBV12-4	CASSPEGQPQHF	TGTGCCAGCAGTCCGGAAGGACAGCCCCAGCATTTT
few	TRBJ1-1	-	TRBV3-1	CASSPGTPSRVNTEAFF	TGTGCCAGCAGCCCTGGGACTCCAAGCCGGGTGAACACTGAAGCTTTCTTT
-	TRBJ2-3	-	TRBV27	CASSLGSRFETDTQYF	TGTGCCAGCAGTTTAGGCAGTCGGTTTGAGACAGATACGCAGTATTTT
few	TRBJ1-3	-	TRBV3-1	CASSHDRHSGNTIYF	TGTGCCAGCAGCCACGACCGACACTCTGGAAACACCATATATTTT
once	TRBJ1-6	TRBD1	TRBV12-3/TRBV12-4	CASRATGGNSPLHF	TGTGCCAGCAGAGCGACAGGGGGCAATTCACCCCTCCACTTT
-	TRBJ2-3	TRBD2	TRBV7-2	CASSLEASGRRTDTQYF	TGTGCCAGCAGCTTAGAAGCTAGCGGGAGACGCACAGATACGCAGTATTTT
-	TRBJ1-6	-	TRBV28	CASSFPGSPLHF	TGTGCCAGCAGTTTCCCCGGGTCACCCCTCCACTTT
-	TRBJ1-5	TRBD1	TRBV6-2/TRBV6-3	CASSPGQRSAFSNQPQHF	TGTGCCAGCAGCCCGGGACAGCGGTCGGCCTTTAGCAATCAGCCCCAGCATTTT
-	TRBJ2-6	-	TRBV7-9	CASSLPKGPRGPSSGANVLTF	TGTGCCAGCAGCTTACCAAAGGGTCCAAGGGGCCCCTCCTCTGGGGCCAACGTCCTGACTTTC
few	TRBJ1-3	-	TRBV20-1	CTPGRQDLSGNTIYF	TGCACTCCCGGCCGACAGGACCTCTCTGGAAACACCATATATTTT
-	TRBJ1-1	-	TRBV9	CASSVDRSGKNTEAFF	TGTGCCAGCAGCGTAGATCGCTCGGGGAAGAACACTGAAGCTTTCTTT
once	TRBJ2-3	TRBD2	TRBV27	CASNWRGTRGGPDTQYF	TGTGCCAGCAACTGGCGGGGGACTAGAGGTGGCCCAGATACGCAGTATTTT
-	TRBJ2-1	TRBD2	TRBV7-9	CASSWEGSYNEQFF	TGTGCCAGCAGTTGGGAGGGTTCCTACAATGAGCAGTTCTTC
-	TRBJ1-2	-	TRBV28	CASSFSVEGGYTF	TGTGCCAGCAGTTTTTCTGTCGAGGGAGGCTACACCTTC
-	TRBJ1-3	-	TRBV28	CASSKLTGAGNTIYF	TGTGCCAGCAGCAAACTAACTGGCGCTGGAAACACCATATATTTT
few	TRBJ1-1	TRBD1	TRBV12-3/TRBV12-4	CASSLGQTLAKAFF	TGTGCCAGCAGTTTGGGACAGACCCTGGCGAAAGCTTTCTTT